This T cell receptor (beta chain) came from a study of cytomegalovirus exposure and HLA in healthy donors. This CDR3 has 17 amino acids. Trimming removed 1 base from V and 2 bases from J; junction bases left unmatched: 10. Germline-derived CDR1 and CDR2 are SGHNT and YENEEA. TCRdb keeps only in-frame clones here, not all; method: immunoSEQ multiplex PCR. The profile shows around 190,000 clones, around nine tenths of them singletons. The specimen sequenced was PBMCs. This sequence originates from a man aged 25 to 45 in good health and CMV-seropositive. The V and J genes are TRBV11-3 and TRBJ2-7; the match to TRBD2 covers 8 bases. The CDR3 spells CASSLAGSKRGPYEQYF. In nucleotides, the CDR3 is TGTGCCAGCAGCTTAGCCGGTAGTAAGCGGGGGCCCTACGAGCAGTACTTC.